This T cell receptor beta chain was sequenced for a study of cytomegalovirus exposure and HLA in healthy donors. With 60 Vbeta and 13 Jbeta primers, the PCR was carried out. Clones were sequenced by immunoSEQ multiplex PCR, and TCRdb holds only the in-frame ones, with some missing. The data show around 200,000 clones, around 83% seen once. With regard to this clone: The antigen is undetermined.

Germline V gene sequence: CDR1 SGHRS, CDR2 YFSETQ. The CDR3 runs to 16 residues. J was trimmed by 2 bases and V by 4 bases; bases with no gene match: 10. Study observations and caveats: The investigators catalogued 150 to 200 TCR beta chains as cytomegalovirus-associated.

This receptor was obtained from a man aged 45-60 years in good health and CMV-seronegative. The source material was PBMCs. The J gene is TRBJ2-3, the V gene TRBV5-1, with TRBD1 matching 7 bases. CDR3: CASSDPYRGITDTQYF. The CDR3, as DNA: TGCGCCAGCAGCGATCCCTACAGGGGAATCACAGATACGCAGTATTTT.